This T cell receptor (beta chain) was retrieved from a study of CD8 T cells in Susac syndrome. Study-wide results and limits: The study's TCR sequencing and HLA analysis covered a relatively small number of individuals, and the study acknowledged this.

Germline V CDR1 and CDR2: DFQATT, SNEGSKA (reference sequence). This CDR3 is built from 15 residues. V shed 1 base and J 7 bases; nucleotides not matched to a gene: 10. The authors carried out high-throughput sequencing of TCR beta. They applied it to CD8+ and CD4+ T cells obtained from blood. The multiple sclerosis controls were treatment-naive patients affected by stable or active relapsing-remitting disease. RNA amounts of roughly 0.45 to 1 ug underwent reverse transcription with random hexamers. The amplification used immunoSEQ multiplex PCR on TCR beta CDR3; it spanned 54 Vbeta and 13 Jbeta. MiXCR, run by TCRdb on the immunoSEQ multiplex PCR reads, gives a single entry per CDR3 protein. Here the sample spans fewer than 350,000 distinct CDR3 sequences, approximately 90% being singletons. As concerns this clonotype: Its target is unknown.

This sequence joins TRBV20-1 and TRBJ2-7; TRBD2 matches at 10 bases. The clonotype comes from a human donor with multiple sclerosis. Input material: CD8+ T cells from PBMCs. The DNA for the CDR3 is TGCAGTGCTAGAGCCCCAACTAGCGGGGTGGGAGAGCAGTACTTC. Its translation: CSARAPTSGVGEQYF.